This T cell receptor beta chain was sequenced during a study of cytomegalovirus exposure and HLA in healthy donors. Study summary: Within an early data release were about 90 million unique TCRs drawn from HLA-typed donors.

Points from the study as a whole: V segments that were indistinguishable, TRBV6-2 and TRBV6-3 among them, were omitted from analysis. Immune exposure was documented only through CMV serostatus.

Nominal health characterized the donors when sampled, though unrecorded immune exposures were likely. The PCR used 60 Vbeta and 13 Jbeta primers. The table came from immunoSEQ multiplex PCR; TCRdb's copy has only in-frame clones and leaves some out. This sample carries over 50,000 clones, around 72% of them seen once, and the ten largest clones take roughly 51%. CDR3 length: 16 amino acids. Germline CDR1 reads MNHEY; CDR2 reads SVGAGI. Trimming cost V 4 bases and J 0 bases, with 10 bases left between them. The table lists this clone with a few counts. Its cognate antigen is unknown. Other DNA sequences in the same sample also yield this CDR3.

The chain carries TRBV6-5 and TRBJ1-6; D gene ambiguous. This receptor was obtained from a man in his fifties or sixties in good health and CMV-seropositive. Sequenced: PBMCs. The CDR3 DNA reads as TGTGCCAGCAGTTGGCAGTCCGACTCCTATAATTCACCCCTCCACTTT. This codes for CASSWQSDSYNSPLHF.